This T cell receptor beta chain was obtained from a study of blood T cells in healthy people across ages. General study points: Versus aged donors, long-lived donors had higher diversity and more naive CD4+ cells.

The CDR3 has 12 residues. V lost 7 bases, J lost 8 bases, and 14 bases lay in between. With a J-beta primer mix and a sample-barcoded 5' primer, a second PCR ran about 7 to 12 cycles. TCRdb reprocessed the 5' RACE reads with MiXCR, giving one entry per CDR3 protein. Here the sample spans 730,000 or so distinct CDR3 sequences, around 46% being singletons. This clonotype was seen a few times. The antigen remains unidentified. The rearrangement uses TRBV12-3 or TRBV12-4 and TRBJ1-2; D may be TRBD1 (5 bases). The TCR comes from a woman aged 55-70 years in good health. The source material was blood. The CDR3 nucleotides read TGTGCCAGCACCTTGGGGGGTAAAGGCTACACCTTC. Protein product: CASTLGGKGYTF.